This T cell receptor beta chain was recorded in a study of CD8 T cells in ankylosing spondylitis (TCRdb year 2017). Regarding the complete study: To find TCR variants linked to disease, the study profiled T cell receptor beta repertoires in ankylosing spondylitis patients and healthy donors. The full study cohort comprised some 27 ankylosing spondylitis patients and roughly 100 healthy donors. Samples of peripheral blood were taken, and for ankylosing spondylitis patients, synovial fluid was collected as well.

The sequencer listed for this sample is Illumina HiSeq 2500. TCR beta libraries were prepared by quantitative 5'-RACE with molecular barcodes. Turning to the authors' computational methods: A new computational method, built on a probabilistic model of VDJ rearrangement, was used to identify disease-linked TCR variants. TCRdb's own reprocessing of the public reads used fastp at Q25 and MiXCR and kept productive beta chains. Rows matching on CDR3 protein sequence are summarized as one entry with the most common DNA and genes. These V and J calls are TCRdb output, not the study's own analysis. The sample table contains approximately 540,000 distinct CDR3 sequences; only one count was recorded for roughly 13% of them. The top ten hold about 6.5% of the sample. Broad study findings and their caveats: A CD8+ phenotype was shown by the disease-linked clones, which were found at relatively low frequencies in peripheral blood. Significant enrichment of the disease-linked clones was reported in matched synovial fluid samples from ankylosing spondylitis patients. Some motif variants were previously reported in synovial fluid and blood of reactive arthritis patients, suggesting common disease-initiation mechanisms. A TCR beta motif of 7 or 8 highly homologous amino acid variants appeared characteristic of blood from ankylosing spondylitis patients.

A distance of 15 bases separates the germline ends of V and J, which lose 3 bases and 0 bases respectively. Counted from cysteine to phenylalanine, this CDR3 has 16 amino acids. Just CDR3 DNA is preserved here, 48 bases in frame from base 1. For CDR1 and CDR2, the germline V gene (reference sequence) lists DFQATT and SNEGSKA. Comments on this clonotype: Which antigen it targets is not known. Per-base qualities were not stored, and no clone one base away is much larger.

The TCR sequence derives from a male donor with ankylosing spondylitis. The chain is made from TRBV20-1 and TRBJ2-1; the D region possibly corresponds to TRBD2 (5 bases align). The sample comprised blood, either unsorted or a sorted T cell fraction (not recorded which). The CDR3 reads as follows: CSASPRLAGSYNEQFF. The sequence in DNA is TGCAGTGCTAGCCCTCGCTTGGCGGGCTCCTACAATGAGCAGTTCTTC.